This TCR beta chain comes out of a study of T cell responses to AZD1222 COVID-19 vaccine. Whole-study context: Doses given second, at about 4 or about 12 weeks, were pooled.

Worth noting for this clone: Its antigen is as yet unknown.

Study-level points and caveats: Donors were mostly white British, more females; clonal diversity possibly underestimated.

V shed 1 base and J 3 bases; nucleotides not matched to a gene: 0. Germline assignment: CDR1 SGHNT and CDR2 YENEEA. The CDR3 runs to 13 residues. TCRdb keeps only in-frame clones here, not all; method: immunoSEQ multiplex PCR. The sample contains some 98,000 clones, roughly 90% of which appear only once. Sequenced material: peripheral blood, taken on day 0 of AZD1222 vaccination. The sequence came from an adult in good health. The chain employs TRBV11-3 and TRBJ2-7; 7 bases are a match to TRBD1. CDR3 residues: CASSLGDSYEQYF. The DNA for the CDR3 is TGTGCCAGCAGCTTAGGGGACAGCTACGAGCAGTACTTC.